The following is a TCR beta chain sequence with its context. From germline, CDR1 is GTSNPN and CDR2 SVGIG (reference sequence). Deletions cut 5 bases from V and 8 bases from J, with 16 bases between. The CDR3 consists of 14 residues. The data were produced by immunoSEQ multiplex PCR, yet TCRdb's version contains in-frame clones alone and is incomplete. The repertoire includes fewer than 700,000 clones, around 78% of them detected once, and approximately 12% sits in the top ten. The data stem from a study of shared clonotypes between healthy human individuals. Sequences were obtained from PBMCs. The chain carries TRBV30 and TRBJ1-6; TRBD1 might be the D (5 bases). The TCR sequence derives from a woman between 40 and 55 years old in good health. Some clones in this sample may be carry-over from other donors' samples. The chain's CDR3 is CAWRGLWAYSPLHF. CDR3 nucleotide sequence: TGTGCCTGGCGGGGGTTATGGGCCTATTCACCCCTCCACTTT.